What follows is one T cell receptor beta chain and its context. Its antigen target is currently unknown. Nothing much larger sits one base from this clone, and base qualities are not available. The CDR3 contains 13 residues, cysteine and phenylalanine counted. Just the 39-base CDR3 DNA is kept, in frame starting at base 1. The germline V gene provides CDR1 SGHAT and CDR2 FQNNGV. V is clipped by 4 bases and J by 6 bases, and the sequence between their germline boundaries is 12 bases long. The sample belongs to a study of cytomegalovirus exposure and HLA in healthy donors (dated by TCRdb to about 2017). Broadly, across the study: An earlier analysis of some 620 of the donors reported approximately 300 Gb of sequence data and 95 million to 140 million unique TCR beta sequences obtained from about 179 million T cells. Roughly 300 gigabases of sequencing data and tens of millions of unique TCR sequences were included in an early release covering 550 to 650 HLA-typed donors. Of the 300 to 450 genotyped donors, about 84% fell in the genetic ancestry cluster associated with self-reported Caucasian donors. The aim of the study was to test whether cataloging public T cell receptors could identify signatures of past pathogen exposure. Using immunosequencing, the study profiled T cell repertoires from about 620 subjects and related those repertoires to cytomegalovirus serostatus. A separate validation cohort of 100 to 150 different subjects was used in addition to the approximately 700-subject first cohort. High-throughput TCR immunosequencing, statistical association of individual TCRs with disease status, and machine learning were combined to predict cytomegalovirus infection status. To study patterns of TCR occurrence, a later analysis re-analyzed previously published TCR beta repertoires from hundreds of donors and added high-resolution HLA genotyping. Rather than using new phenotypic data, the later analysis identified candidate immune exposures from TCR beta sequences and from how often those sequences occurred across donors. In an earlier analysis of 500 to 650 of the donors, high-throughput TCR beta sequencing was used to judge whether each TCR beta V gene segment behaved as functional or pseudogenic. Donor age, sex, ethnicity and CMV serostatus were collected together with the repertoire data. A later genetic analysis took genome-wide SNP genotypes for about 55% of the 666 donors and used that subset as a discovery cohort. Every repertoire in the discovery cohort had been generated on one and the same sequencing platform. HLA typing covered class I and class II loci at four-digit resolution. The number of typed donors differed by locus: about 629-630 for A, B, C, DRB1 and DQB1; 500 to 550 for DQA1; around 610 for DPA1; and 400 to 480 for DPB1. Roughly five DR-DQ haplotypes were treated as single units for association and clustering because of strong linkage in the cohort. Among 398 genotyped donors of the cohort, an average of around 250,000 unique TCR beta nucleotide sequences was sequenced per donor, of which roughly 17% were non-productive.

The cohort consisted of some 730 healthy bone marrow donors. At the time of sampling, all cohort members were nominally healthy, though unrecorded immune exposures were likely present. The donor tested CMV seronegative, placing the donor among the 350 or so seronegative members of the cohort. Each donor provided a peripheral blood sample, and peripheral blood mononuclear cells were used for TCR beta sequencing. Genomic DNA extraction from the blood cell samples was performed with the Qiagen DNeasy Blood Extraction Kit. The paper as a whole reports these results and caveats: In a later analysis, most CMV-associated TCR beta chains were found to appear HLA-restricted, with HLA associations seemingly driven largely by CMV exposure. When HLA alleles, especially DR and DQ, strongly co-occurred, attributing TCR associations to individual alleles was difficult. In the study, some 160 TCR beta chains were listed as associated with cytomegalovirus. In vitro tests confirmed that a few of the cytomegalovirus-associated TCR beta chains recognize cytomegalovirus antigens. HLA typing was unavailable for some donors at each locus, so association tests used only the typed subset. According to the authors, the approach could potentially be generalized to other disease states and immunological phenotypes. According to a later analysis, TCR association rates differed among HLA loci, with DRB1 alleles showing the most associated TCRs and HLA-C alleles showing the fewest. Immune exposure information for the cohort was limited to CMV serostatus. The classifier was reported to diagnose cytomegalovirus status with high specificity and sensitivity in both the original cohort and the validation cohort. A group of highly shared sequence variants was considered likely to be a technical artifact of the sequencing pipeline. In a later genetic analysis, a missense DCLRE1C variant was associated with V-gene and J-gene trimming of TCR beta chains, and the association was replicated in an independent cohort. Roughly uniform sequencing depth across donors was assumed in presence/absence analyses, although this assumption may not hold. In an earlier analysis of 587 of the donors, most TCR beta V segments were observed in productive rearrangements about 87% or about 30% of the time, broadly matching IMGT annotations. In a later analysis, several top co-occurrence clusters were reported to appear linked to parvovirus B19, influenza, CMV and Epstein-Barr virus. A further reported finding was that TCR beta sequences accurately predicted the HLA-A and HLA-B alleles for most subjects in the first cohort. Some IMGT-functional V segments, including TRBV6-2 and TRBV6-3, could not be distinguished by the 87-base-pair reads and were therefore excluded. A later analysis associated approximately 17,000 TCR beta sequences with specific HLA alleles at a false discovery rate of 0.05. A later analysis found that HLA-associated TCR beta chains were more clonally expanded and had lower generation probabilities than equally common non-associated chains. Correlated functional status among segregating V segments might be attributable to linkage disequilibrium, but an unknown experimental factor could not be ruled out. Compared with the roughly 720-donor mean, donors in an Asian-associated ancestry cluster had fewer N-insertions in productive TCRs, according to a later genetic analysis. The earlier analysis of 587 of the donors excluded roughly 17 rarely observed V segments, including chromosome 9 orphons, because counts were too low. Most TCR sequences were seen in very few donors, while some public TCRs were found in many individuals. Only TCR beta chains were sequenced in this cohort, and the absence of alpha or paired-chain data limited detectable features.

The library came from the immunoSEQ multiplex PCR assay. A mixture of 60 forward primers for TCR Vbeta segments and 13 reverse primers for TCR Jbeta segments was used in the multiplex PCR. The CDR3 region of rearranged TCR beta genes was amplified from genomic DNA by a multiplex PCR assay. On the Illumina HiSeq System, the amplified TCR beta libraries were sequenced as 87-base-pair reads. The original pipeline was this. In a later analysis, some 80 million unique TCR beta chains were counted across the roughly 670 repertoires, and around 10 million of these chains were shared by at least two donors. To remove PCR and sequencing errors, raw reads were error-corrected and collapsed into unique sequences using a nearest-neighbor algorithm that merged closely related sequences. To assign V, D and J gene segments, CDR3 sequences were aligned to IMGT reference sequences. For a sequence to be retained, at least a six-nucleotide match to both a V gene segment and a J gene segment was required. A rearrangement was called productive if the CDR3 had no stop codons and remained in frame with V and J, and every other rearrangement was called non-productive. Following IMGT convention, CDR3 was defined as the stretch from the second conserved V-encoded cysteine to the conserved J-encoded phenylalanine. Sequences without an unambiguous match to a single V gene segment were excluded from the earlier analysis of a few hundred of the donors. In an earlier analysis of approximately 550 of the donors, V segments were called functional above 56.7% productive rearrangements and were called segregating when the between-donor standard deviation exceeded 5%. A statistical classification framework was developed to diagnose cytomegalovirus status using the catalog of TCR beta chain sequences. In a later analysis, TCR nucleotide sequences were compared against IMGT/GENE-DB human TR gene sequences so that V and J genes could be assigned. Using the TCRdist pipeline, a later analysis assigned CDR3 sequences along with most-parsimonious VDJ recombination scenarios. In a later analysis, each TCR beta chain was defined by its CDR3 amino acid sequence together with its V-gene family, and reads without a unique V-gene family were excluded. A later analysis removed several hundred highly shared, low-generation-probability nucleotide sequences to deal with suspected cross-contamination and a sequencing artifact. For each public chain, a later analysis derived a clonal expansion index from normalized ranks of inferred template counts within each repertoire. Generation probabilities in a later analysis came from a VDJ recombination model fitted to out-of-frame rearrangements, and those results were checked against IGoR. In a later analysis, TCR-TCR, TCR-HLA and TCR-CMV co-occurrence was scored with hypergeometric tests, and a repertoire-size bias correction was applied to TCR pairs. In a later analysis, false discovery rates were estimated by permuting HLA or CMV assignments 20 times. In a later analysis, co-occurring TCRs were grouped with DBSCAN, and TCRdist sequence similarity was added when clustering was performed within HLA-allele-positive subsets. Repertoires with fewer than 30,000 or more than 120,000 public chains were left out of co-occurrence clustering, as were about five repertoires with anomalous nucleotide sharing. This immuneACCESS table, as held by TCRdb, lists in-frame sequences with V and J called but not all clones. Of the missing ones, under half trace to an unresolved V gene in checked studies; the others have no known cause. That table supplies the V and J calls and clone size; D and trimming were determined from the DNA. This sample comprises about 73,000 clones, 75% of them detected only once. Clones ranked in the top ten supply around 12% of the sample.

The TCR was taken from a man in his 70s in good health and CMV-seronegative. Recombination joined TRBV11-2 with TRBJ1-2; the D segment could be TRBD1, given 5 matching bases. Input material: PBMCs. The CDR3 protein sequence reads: CASSSDRANGYTF. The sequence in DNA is TGTGCCAGCAGCTCCGACAGAGCAAATGGCTACACCTTC.